Listed here are 25 T cell receptor beta chains from one sample, sequenced in a study of T cells in Graves' hyperthyroidism and ophthalmopathy (dated by TCRdb to about 2019). Libraries were made using multiplex PCR. These reads were obtained on an Illumina HiSeq 2000. The TCR beta CDR3 regions were amplified from RNA transcripts. For the first round of RT-PCR on the TCR CDR3, the HTBI primer set was used together with the Qiagen OneStep RT-PCR kit. The public reads were reprocessed in TCRdb via fastp at Q25 and MiXCR, keeping in-frame beta chains. Entries are consolidated by CDR3 protein sequence, retaining the most common genes and DNA. In this sample the table shows almost 500,000 distinct CDR3 sequences, around a fifth of which occur a single time. Under 55% of the sample comes from the top ten. Sequenced sample: blood. These receptor sequences come from a woman aged 70-85 years with Graves' ophthalmopathy.

The V and J genes are TRBV28 and TRBJ2-1; 8 bases line up with TRBD1. There are 14 residues in the CDR3. The ends lost 3 bases at V and 8 bases at J; junction bases unmatched: 6. CDR1 and CDR2 (germline): MDHEN, SYDVKM. In DNA, the CDR3 is TGTGCCAGCAGTTTCGTGTCAGGGGGCCATGAGCAGTTCTTC. Translation: CASSFVSGGHEQFF.

The rearrangement joins TRBV7-2 to TRBJ2-3; D gene unclear. The CDR3 extends over 11 amino acids. The V end lost 6 bases, the J end lost 5 bases, and 6 bases lay between the germline ends. The germline gives CDR1 SGHTA, CDR2 FQGNSA. The CDR3 sequence is CASRIGDTQYF. The CDR3 nucleotides are TGTGCCAGCAGAATCGGAGATACGCAGTATTTT.

This clonotype was observed a few times. The rearrangement links TRBV20-1 to TRBJ2-7; 12 nucleotides match TRBD2. Germline CDR1 and CDR2: DFQATT and SNEGSKA (reference sequence). The CDR3 length is 15 residues. After removal of 3 bases from V and 2 bases from J, the junction contained 5 bases not matched to a gene. The CDR3 here is CSASFPSGRAYEQYF. CDR3 nucleotide sequence: TGCAGTGCTAGTTTCCCTAGCGGGAGGGCCTACGAGCAGTACTTC.

Ten or more counts support this clonotype. The gene calls are TRBV5-1 and TRBJ2-1; TRBD2 matches 11 bases. Germline V CDR1 and CDR2: SGHRS, YFSETQ. CDR3 size: 16 residues. Unmatched junction bases numbered 8, after V lost 1 base and J lost 8 bases. CDR3 bases: TGCGCCAGCAGCTTGCGGGCAACTAGCGGGAGCCATGAGCAGTTCTTC. The encoded protein is CASSLRATSGSHEQFF.

This CDR3 is CSAKQGRTEAFF. The CDR3, as DNA: TGCAGTGCTAAACAGGGGAGGACTGAAGCTTTCTTT. This chain uses TRBV20-1 with TRBJ1-1; TRBD1 matches 7 bases. J lost 5 bases, V lost 4 bases, and 4 bases had no gene match. There are 12 residues in the CDR3. The V gene's germline CDR1 is DFQATT and CDR2 SNEGSKA (reference sequence).

The chain links TRBV4-1 to TRBJ1-6, with D tentatively TRBD1 (6 bases). Trimming took off 7 bases at V and 10 bases at J, with 23 bases between the two ends. The CDR3 has 16 residues. Germline CDR1 and CDR2: MGHRA and YSYEKL. The CDR3 sequence: CASTPTLQGWGSPLHF. The DNA for the CDR3 is TGCGCCAGCACCCCAACCCTACAGGGTTGGGGCTCACCCCTCCACTTT.

This clonotype was detected ten times or more. V is TRBV6-1 and J is TRBJ2-7, with 11 bases identical to TRBD1. In germline, CDR1 is MNHNS, CDR2 SASEGT. This CDR3 has 15 amino acids. V gave up 5 bases and J gave up 3 bases; unmatched junction bases: 6. The CDR3 here is CASSSGTGGVYEQYF. Here the CDR3 DNA reads TGTGCCAGCAGTTCCGGGACAGGGGGTGTCTACGAGCAGTACTTC.

The chain combines TRBV10-3 with TRBJ2-7; possibly TRBD1 or TRBD2 for D (6 bases each). V was trimmed by 10 bases and J by 6 bases, leaving 22 bases between them. Germline loops: CDR1 ENHRY, CDR2 SYGVKD. This CDR3 comprises 14 residues. The CDR3 sequence is CATPGGGGGVEQYF. The CDR3 bases are TGTGCCACCCCCGGGGGCGGTGGCGGGGTCGAGCAGTACTTC.

This clonotype was found many times. The CDR3 region is CASKSVNTEAFF. CDR3 nucleotide sequence: TGTGCCAGCAAGTCGGTGAACACTGAAGCTTTCTTT. The J gene is TRBJ1-1, the V gene TRBV12-3 or TRBV12-4, with unresolved D. V was trimmed by 7 bases and J by 0 bases, leaving 6 bases between them. This CDR3 is 12 amino acids long.

The V gene is TRBV6-2 or TRBV6-3, the J gene TRBJ2-7; TRBD1 might be the D (5 bases). The germline CDR1 and CDR2 sequences are MNHEY and SVGEGT. The CDR3 contains 12 residues. V dropped 5 bases and J dropped 2 bases, with 7 bases sitting between them. The CDR3 nucleotides read TGTGCCAGCAGTCCGGACACCTACGAGCAGTACTTC. Protein product: CASSPDTYEQYF.

This clonotype has a count of ten or more. This chain's CDR3 is CASLRVGVDEQFF. CDR3 nucleotide sequence: TGCGCCAGCTTAAGGGTGGGAGTCGATGAGCAGTTCTTC. This chain joins TRBV10-2 and TRBJ2-1, with D possibly being TRBD2 (5 bases). V shed 8 bases and J shed 8 bases, with 16 bases lying between them. Germline CDR1 reads WSHSY; CDR2 reads SAAADI. The CDR3 totals 13 residues.

The chain employs TRBV5-1 and TRBJ2-7; tentatively, D is TRBD1 or TRBD2 (5 bases each). Between the trimmed V and J ends, which lost 4 bases and 7 bases, there was a span of 18 bases. CDR1 is SGHRS, CDR2 YFSETQ, per germline. The CDR3 consists of 14 residues. The CDR3 here is CASSRDRGEDEQYF. Written as DNA, the CDR3 is TGCGCCAGCAGCAGGGACCGGGGAGAGGATGAGCAGTACTTC. Complete variable domain (other parts from reference TRBV5-1 and TRBJ2-7): KAGVTQTPRYLIKTRGQQVTLSCSPISGHRSVSWYQQTPGQGLQFLFEYFSETQRNKGNFPGRFSGRQFSNSRSEMNVSTLELGDSALYLCASSRDRGEDEQYFGPGTRLTVT.

A few counts support this clonotype. DNA for the CDR3: TGTGCCTGGAGGGGACGGGGACAGTATAATTCACCCCTCCACTTT. Amino acids: CAWRGRGQYNSPLHF. This sequence joins TRBV30 and TRBJ1-6, with TRBD1 identical over 7 bases. CDR1 and CDR2 from the germline V gene are GTSNPN and SVGIG (reference sequence). The CDR3 extends over 15 amino acids. V was clipped by 3 bases and J by 4 bases; unmatched bases: 6.

This clonotype was found a few times. The chain has TRBV14 and TRBJ2-7; tentatively, D is TRBD1 (6 bases). This CDR3 is 15 amino acids long. The V gene's germline CDR1 is SGHDN and CDR2 FVKESK. V was trimmed by 4 bases and J by 4 bases, leaving 17 bases between them. This chain's CDR3 is CASSPVLPGVYEQYF. CDR3 nucleotide sequence: TGTGCCAGCAGCCCCGTGTTACCAGGGGTATACGAGCAGTACTTC.

A few counts support this clonotype. DNA of the CDR3: TGTGCCAGCAGCGTATCCGCGCTAATGAACACTGAAGCTTTCTTT. It translates to CASSVSALMNTEAFF. The chain joins TRBV9 to TRBJ1-1; D is uncertain. The germline V and J ends were trimmed by 1 base and 0 bases, with 10 bases remaining between them. The CDR3 has 15 residues. Germline assignment: CDR1 SGDLS and CDR2 YYNGEE.

This clonotype was counted only a few times. This rearrangement joins TRBV27 to TRBJ1-2, with 8 bases fitting TRBD1. CDR1 and CDR2 (germline): MNHEY, SMNVEV (reference sequence). The CDR3 has 16 residues. The junction had 15 bases not matched to a gene; V was cut back by 5 bases and J by 7 bases. The CDR3, as DNA: TGTGCCAGCAGTCCTCTCCCTAGGACAGGGCAAGTTGGCTACACCTTC. Translating gives CASSPLPRTGQVGYTF.

This clonotype was counted many times. V gene TRBV7-3 combines with J gene TRBJ2-3; 7 bases align to TRBD1. V gave up 6 bases and J gave up 5 bases; unmatched junction bases: 2. CDR1 is SGHTA and CDR2 is FQGTGA in the germline V gene. The CDR3 spans 12 residues. Written as DNA, the CDR3 is TGTGCCAGCAGTAACAGGGGAGATACGCAGTATTTT. It codes for CASSNRGDTQYF.

The chain employs TRBV28 and TRBJ2-3; D may be TRBD2 (6 bases). Trimming stripped 5 bases from V and 2 bases from J, with 17 bases between. The CDR3 runs to 16 residues. Germline values: CDR1 MDHEN, CDR2 SYDVKM. In DNA form, the CDR3 reads TGTGCCAGCAGTCCCTCGGGGCGGGGCTACACAGATACGCAGTATTTT. This encodes CASSPSGRGYTDTQYF. Full variable domain (rest looked up from reference TRBV28 and TRBJ2-3): DVKVTQSSRYLVKRTGEKVFLECVQDMDHENMFWYRQDPGLGLRLIYFSYDVKMKEKGDIPEGYSVSREKKERFSLILESASTNQTSMYLCASSPSGRGYTDTQYFGPGTRLTVL.

On this clonotype itself: With a much larger clone just one base away, this may be a read error. This chain links TRBV2 with TRBJ2-1; 9 bases map to TRBD2. CDR3 size: 15 residues. Germline V lookup: CDR1 SNHLY, CDR2 FYNNEI. This chain's CDR3 is CASSERLAGFNEQLF. CDR3 coding DNA: TGTGCCAGCAGTGAAAGGCTAGCGGGATTCAATGAGCAGCTCTTC.

This clonotype appeared a few times. V and J are TRBV24-1 and TRBJ1-1; 10 nucleotides match TRBD1. The CDR3 spans 12 residues. The V segment lost 5 bases and the J segment 14 bases; nucleotides outside the gene matches: 7. Germline V lookup: CDR1 KGHDR, CDR2 SFDVKD. Here the CDR3 reads CATSGGGQGTFF. The CDR3 bases are TGTGCCACCAGTGGGGGGGGACAGGGGACGTTCTTT.

The V and J genes are TRBV29-1 and TRBJ1-2; maybe TRBD1 (5 bases). The germline gives CDR1 SQVTM, CDR2 ANQGSEA. The CDR3 is made up of 14 amino acids. The ends were cut back, 1 base at V and 8 bases at J, with 17 bases in the middle. DNA of the CDR3: TGCAGCGTTGAAGGGGGCGAACCTTTTGAGGGCTACACCTTC. This codes for CSVEGGEPFEGYTF. Looking up the rest from reference TRBV29-1 and TRBJ1-2 gives the full variable domain: SAVISQKPSRDICQRGTSLTIQCQVDSQVTMMFWYRQQPGQSLTLIATANQGSEATYESGFVIDKFPISRPNLTFSTLTVSNMSPEDSSIYLCSVEGGEPFEGYTFGSGTRLTVV.

This clonotype was seen ten or more times. J is TRBJ2-7 and V is TRBV20-1; 7 bases fit TRBD1. The CDR3 has 13 residues. The germline CDR1 and CDR2 sequences are DFQATT and SNEGSKA (reference sequence). V lost 5 bases and J lost 4; bases outside the gene matches: 8. In DNA, the CDR3 is TGCAGTGCTGCAGGGGGATCGAATTACGAGCAGTACTTC. Translation: CSAAGGSNYEQYF.

V gene TRBV19 combines with J gene TRBJ2-2; D ambiguous. The ends were cut back, 3 bases at V and 3 bases at J, with 8 bases in the middle. Germline-derived CDR1 and CDR2 are LNHDA and SQIVND (reference sequence). The CDR3 loop spans 14 amino acids. The chain's CDR3 is CASSMVTDTGELFF. The CDR3 DNA reads TGTGCCAGTAGTATGGTAACGGACACCGGGGAGCTGTTTTTT.

This clonotype was counted many times. The V and J genes are TRBV7-9 and TRBJ1-1, with D maybe TRBD1 (6 bases). Trimming took 1 base from V and 1 from J, leaving 34 bases between them. Per the germline V gene, CDR1 is SEHNR and CDR2 is FQNEAQ (reference sequence). This CDR3 region has 23 residues. This CDR3 reads CASSLGGFGTSHVPERENTEAFF. The CDR3 bases are TGTGCCAGCAGCTTAGGCGGTTTTGGGACATCCCACGTACCCGAGCGCGAGAACACTGAAGCTTTCTTT.

This sequence joins TRBV12-3 or TRBV12-4 and TRBJ2-7; 11 nucleotides align to TRBD1. This CDR3 spans 16 amino acids. J gave up 5 bases and V 3 bases, and 9 bases lay outside the gene matches. CDR3 nucleotide sequence: TGTGCCAGCAGTTTTTGGACAGGGGGCGGTTCTGACGAGCAGTACTTC. Residues: CASSFWTGGGSDEQYF.